This T cell receptor beta chain came from a study of blood T cell repertoires in COVID-19. Method: immunoSEQ multiplex PCR; TCRdb's copy keeps in-frame clones and lacks some. This table holds a few hundred thousand clones, around four fifths found once. The CDR3 spans 13 residues. V was pared by 5 bases and J by 6 bases, with 4 bases of the junction left unmatched. CDR1 is SEHNR, CDR2 FQNEAQ, per germline (reference sequence). Sequencing input: peripheral blood. The chain is built from TRBV7-9 and TRBJ2-7; 10 nucleotides agree with TRBD2. The receptor's source is an elderly woman with COVID-19, enrolled during active disease. The CDR3 is CASSPGLASEQYF. CDR3 nucleotides: TGTGCCAGCAGCCCGGGACTAGCGTCCGAGCAGTACTTC.